The clone carrying this T cell receptor beta chain was detected once. The data are from a study of T cell responses to AZD1222 COVID-19 vaccine. TCRdb's table, derived via immunoSEQ multiplex PCR, lists solely in-frame clones and lacks some. The sample holds about 200,000 clones, about 93% seen once. The receptor comes from an adult in good health. The starting material was peripheral blood, obtained on day 0 of MenACWY control vaccination.

The CDR3: CASSLSLNYGYTF. CDR3 DNA: TGTGCCAGCTCACTATCTCTGAACTATGGCTACACCTTC. This rearrangement joins TRBV18 to TRBJ1-2; D ambiguous. The CDR3 totals 13 residues. Germline V lookup: CDR1 KGHSH, CDR2 LQKENI. Trimming took off 4 bases at V and 2 bases at J, with 8 bases between the two ends.